This T cell receptor (beta chain) stems from a study of shared clonotypes between healthy human individuals. Study-level points and caveats: Generation probabilities were higher for clonotypes shared across all four sorted-subset donors than for unshared ones.

Of note for this clone: The antigen is undetermined.

Data came from immunoSEQ multiplex PCR; TCRdb stores just in-frame clones and leaves some out. This table has 450,000 to 700,000 clones, nearly 97% appearing once. CD45RO negativity and positive selection for CCR7 defined naive CD8 cells, a population that excluded terminally differentiated effector memory CD45RA+ cells. V was trimmed by 8 bases and J by 1 base, leaving 12 bases between them. Germline V gives CDR1 SQVTM, CDR2 ANQGSEA. CDR3 length: 13 amino acids. Sequencing was done on a sample of naive CD8+ T cells sorted from blood. This chain connects TRBV29-1 to TRBJ2-1; D could derive from TRBD1 or TRBD2 (5 bases each). The TCR originated in a woman in her 30s in good health. The CDR3 DNA reads TGCAGCAAGAGGGCAGGGTCCTACAATGAGCAGTTCTTC. Translation gives CSKRAGSYNEQFF.